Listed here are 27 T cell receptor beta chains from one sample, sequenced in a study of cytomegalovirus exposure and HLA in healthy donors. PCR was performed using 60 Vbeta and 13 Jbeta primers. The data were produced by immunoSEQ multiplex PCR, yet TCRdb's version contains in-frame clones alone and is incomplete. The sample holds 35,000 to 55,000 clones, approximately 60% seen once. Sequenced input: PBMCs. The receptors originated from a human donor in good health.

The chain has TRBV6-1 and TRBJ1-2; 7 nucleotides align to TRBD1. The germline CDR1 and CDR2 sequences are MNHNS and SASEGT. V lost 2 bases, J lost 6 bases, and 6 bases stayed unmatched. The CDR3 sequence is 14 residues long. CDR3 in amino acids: CASSELGRGDGYTF. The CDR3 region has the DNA TGTGCCAGCAGTGAATTGGGCAGGGGGGATGGCTACACCTTC.

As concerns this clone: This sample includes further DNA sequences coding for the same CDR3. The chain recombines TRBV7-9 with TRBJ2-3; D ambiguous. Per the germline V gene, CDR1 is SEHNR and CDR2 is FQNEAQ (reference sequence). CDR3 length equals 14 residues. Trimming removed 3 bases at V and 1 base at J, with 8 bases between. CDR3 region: CASSFTGGTDTQYF. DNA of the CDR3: TGTGCCAGCAGCTTTACCGGAGGCACAGATACGCAGTATTTT.

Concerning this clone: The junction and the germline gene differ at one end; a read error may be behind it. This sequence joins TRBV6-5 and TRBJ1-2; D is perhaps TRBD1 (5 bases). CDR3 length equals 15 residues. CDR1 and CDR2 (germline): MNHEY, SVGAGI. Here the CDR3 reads CASSYGQGNNYGHTF. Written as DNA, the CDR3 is TGTGCCAGCAGTTACGGGCAGGGTAATAACTATGGCCACACCTTC.

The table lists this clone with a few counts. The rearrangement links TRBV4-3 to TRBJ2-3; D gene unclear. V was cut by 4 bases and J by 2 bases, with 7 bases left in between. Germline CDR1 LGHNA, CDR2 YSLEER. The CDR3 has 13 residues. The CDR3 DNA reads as TGCGCCAGCAGCCTCAGGAACACAGATACGCAGTATTTT. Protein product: CASSLRNTDTQYF.

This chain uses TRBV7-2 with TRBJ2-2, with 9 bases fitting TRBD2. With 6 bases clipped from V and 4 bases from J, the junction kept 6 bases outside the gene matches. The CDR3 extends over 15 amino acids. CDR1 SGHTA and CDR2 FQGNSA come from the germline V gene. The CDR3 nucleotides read TGTGCCAGCAGTTATCTAGCGGGGTTCACCGGGGAGCTGTTTTTT. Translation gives CASSYLAGFTGELFF.

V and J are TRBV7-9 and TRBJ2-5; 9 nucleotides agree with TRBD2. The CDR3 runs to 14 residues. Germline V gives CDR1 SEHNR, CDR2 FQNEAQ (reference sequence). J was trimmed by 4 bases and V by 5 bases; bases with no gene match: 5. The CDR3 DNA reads TGTGCCAGCAGCCCCTTTAGCGGGGGAGAGACCCAGTACTTC. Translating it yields CASSPFSGGETQYF.

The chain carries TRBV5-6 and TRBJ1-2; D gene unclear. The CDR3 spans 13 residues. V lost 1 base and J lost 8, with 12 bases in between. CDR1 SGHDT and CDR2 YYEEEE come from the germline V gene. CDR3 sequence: CASSLRGFGGYTF. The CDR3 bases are TGTGCCAGCAGCTTGCGCGGGTTCGGGGGCTACACCTTC.

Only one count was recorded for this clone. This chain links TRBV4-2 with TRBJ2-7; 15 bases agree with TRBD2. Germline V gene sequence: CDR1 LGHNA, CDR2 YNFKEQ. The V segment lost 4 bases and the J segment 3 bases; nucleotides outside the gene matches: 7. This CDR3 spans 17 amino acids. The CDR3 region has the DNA TGTGCCAGCAGCCCAGGGACTAGCGGGGGGCGCTTCTACGAGCAGTACTTC. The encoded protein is CASSPGTSGGRFYEQYF.

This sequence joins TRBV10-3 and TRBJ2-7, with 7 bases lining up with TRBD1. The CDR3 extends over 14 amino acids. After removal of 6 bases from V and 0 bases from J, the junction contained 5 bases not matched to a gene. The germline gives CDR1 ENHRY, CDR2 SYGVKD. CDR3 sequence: CAIRKGALSYEQYF. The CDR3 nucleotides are TGTGCCATCAGGAAGGGGGCCCTCTCCTACGAGCAGTACTTC.

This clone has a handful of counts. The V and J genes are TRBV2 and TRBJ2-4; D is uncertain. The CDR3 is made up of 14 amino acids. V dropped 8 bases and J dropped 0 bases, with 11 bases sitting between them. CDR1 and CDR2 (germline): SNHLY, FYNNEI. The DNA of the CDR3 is TGTGCCAGCTATCGCGGCCTAGCCAAAAACATTCAGTACTTC. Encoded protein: CASYRGLAKNIQYF.

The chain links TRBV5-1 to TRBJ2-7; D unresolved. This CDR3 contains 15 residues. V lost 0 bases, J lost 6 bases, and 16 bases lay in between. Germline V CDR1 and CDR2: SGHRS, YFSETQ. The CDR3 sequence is CASSLGYTGFSEQYF. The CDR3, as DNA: TGCGCCAGCAGCTTGGGATATACGGGTTTCTCCGAGCAGTACTTC.

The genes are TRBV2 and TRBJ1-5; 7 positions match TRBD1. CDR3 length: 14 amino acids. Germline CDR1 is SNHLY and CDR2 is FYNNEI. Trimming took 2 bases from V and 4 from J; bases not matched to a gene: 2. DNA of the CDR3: TGTGCCAGCAGTGAAAGGACAGGTAATCAGCCCCAGCATTTT. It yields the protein CASSERTGNQPQHF. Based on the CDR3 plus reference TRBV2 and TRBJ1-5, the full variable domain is EPEVTQTPSHQVTQMGQEVILRCVPISNHLYFYWYRQILGQKVEFLVSFYNNEISEKSEIFDDQFSVERPDGSNFTLKIRSTKLEDSAMYFCASSERTGNQPQHFGDGTRLSIL.

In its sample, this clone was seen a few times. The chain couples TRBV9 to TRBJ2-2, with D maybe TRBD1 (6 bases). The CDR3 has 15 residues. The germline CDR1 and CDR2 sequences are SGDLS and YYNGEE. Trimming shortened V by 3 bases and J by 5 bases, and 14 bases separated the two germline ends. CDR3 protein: CASSATGMGTGELFF. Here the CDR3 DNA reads TGTGCCAGCAGCGCAACAGGGATGGGAACCGGGGAGCTGTTTTTT.

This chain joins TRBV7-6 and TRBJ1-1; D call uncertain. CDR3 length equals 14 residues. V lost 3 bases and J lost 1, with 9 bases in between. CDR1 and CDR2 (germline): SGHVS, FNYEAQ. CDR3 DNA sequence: TGTGCCAGCAGCTTTACAAACACGAACACTGAAGCTTTCTTT. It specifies CASSFTNTNTEAFF.

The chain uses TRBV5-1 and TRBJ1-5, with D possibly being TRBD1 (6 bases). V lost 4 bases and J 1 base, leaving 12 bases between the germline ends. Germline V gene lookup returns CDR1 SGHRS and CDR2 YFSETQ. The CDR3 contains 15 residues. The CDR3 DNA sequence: TGCGCCAGCAGCCCGGGGGGGGCAAGCAATCAGCCCCAGCATTTT. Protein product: CASSPGGASNQPQHF.

The CDR3 sequence: CASSPEGAQQPQHF. The CDR3 region has the DNA TGTGCCAGCAGCCCCGAGGGGGCACAGCAGCCCCAGCATTTT. This sequence joins TRBV7-9 and TRBJ1-5; 7 bases fit TRBD1. The junction had 8 bases not matched to a gene; V was cut back by 5 bases and J by 7 bases. This CDR3 has 14 residues. Germline V lookup: CDR1 SEHNR, CDR2 FQNEAQ (reference sequence).

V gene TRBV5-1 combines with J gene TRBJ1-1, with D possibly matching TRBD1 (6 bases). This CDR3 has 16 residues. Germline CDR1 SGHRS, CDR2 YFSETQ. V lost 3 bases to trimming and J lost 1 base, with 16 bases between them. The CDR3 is CASSSRDTTENTEAFF. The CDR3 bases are TGCGCCAGCAGCTCCCGGGACACGACGGAGAACACTGAAGCTTTCTTT.

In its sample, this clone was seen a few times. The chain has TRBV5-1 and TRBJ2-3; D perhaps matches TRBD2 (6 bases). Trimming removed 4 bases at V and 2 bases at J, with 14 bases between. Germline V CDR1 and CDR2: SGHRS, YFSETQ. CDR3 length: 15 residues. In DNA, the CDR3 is TGCGCCAGCAGCCCGAGGCGCGGGGACACAGATACGCAGTATTTT. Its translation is CASSPRRGDTDTQYF.

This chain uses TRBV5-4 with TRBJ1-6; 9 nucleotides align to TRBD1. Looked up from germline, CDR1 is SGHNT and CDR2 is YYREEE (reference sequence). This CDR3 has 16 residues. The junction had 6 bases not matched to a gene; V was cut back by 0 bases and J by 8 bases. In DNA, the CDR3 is TGTGCCAGCAGCTTGGCCAGGGGGACAGGGTATTCACCCCTCCACTTT. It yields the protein CASSLARGTGYSPLHF.

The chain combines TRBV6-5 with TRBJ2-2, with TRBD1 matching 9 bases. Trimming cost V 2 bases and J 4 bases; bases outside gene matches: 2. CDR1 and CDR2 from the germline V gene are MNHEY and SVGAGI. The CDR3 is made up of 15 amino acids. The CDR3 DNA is TGTGCCAGCAGTTACCTGACAGGGGGCACCGGGGAGCTGTTTTTT. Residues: CASSYLTGGTGELFF.

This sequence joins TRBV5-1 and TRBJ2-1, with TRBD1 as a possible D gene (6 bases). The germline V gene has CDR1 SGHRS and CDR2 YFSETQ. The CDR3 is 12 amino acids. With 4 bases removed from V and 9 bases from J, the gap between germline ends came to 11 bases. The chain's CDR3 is CASSAQGLEQFF. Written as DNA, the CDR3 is TGCGCCAGCAGCGCCCAGGGGCTTGAGCAGTTCTTC.

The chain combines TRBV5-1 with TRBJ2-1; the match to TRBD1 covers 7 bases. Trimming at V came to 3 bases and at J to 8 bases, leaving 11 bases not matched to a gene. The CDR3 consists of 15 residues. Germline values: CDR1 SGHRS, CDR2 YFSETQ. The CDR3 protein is CASSSRDSEIYEQFF. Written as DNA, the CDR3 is TGCGCCAGCAGCTCCCGGGACAGCGAGATCTATGAGCAGTTCTTC.

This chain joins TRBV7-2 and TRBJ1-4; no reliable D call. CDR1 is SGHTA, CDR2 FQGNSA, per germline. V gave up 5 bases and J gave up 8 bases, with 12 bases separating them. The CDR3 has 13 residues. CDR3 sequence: CASSRSSTEKLFF. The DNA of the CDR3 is TGTGCCAGCAGCCGGTCATCGACAGAAAAACTGTTTTTT.

The CDR3 reads CAWAVQGAEQPQHF. CDR3 sequence (DNA): TGTGCCTGGGCAGTCCAGGGGGCAGAGCAGCCCCAGCATTTT. The chain is built from TRBV30 and TRBJ1-5; 8 nucleotides line up with TRBD1. The V gene's germline CDR1 is GTSNPN and CDR2 SVGIG (reference sequence). V dropped 5 bases and J dropped 7; count of bases not matched to a gene: 10. The CDR3 covers 14 residues. The full variable domain, with the rest looked up from reference TRBV30 and TRBJ1-5, is SQTIHQWPATLVQPVGSPLSLECTVEGTSNPNLYWYRQAAGRGLQLLFYSVGIGQISSEVPQNLSASRPQDRQFILSSKKLLLSDSGFYLCAWAVQGAEQPQHFGDGTRLSIL.

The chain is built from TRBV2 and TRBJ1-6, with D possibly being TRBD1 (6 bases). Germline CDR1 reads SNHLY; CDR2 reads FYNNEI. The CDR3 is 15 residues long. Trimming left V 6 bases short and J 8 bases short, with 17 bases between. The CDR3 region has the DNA TGTGCCAGCAGAACAGGGATCCCTTTGGATTCACCCCTCCACTTT. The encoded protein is CASRTGIPLDSPLHF.

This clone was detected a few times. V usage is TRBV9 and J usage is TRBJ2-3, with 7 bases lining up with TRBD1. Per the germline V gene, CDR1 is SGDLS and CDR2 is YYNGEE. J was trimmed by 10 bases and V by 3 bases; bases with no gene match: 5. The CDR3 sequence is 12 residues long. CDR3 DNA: TGTGCCAGCAGCGAACCCGGGACAGCGCAGTATTTT. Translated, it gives CASSEPGTAQYF.

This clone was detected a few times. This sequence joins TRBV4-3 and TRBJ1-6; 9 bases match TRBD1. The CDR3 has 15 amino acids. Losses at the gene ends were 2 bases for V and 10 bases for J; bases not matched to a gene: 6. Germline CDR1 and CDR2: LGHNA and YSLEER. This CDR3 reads CASSQQGTGWSPLHF. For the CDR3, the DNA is TGCGCCAGCAGCCAACAAGGGACAGGGTGGTCACCCCTCCACTTT.